These 7 T cell receptor beta chains originate from one sample sequenced in a study of regulatory T cells in long-lasting Graves disease. Noted time point: newly diagnosed GD, antithyroid drugs for less than 3 months. From RNA extracted from PBMCs, the TCR library was made. CDR3-region Arm-PCR and iRepertoire HTBI primers produced the TCR beta libraries. MiXCR was run by TCRdb on the multiplex PCR reads, yielding one entry per CDR3 protein. The sample lists 580,000 or so distinct CDR3 sequences, around 16% occurring once. The sample also formed part of further work on T cells in Graves' hyperthyroidism and ophthalmopathy.

The starting material was peripheral blood mononuclear cells (PBMCs), obtained at new diagnosis, from a patient treated with antithyroid drugs. Every receptor here comes from a man younger than 35 with Graves disease.

This clonotype showed up many times. This rearrangement joins TRBV12-3 or TRBV12-4 to TRBJ2-3, with 9 bases matching TRBD2. J was trimmed by 4 bases and V by 6 bases; bases with no gene match: 11. CDR3 length: 16 amino acids. CDR3 nucleotides: TGTGCCAGCAGGCCCCCGTCGCGGGAGGGTCCAGATACGCAGTATTTT. It codes for CASRPPSREGPDTQYF.

J is TRBJ2-7 and V is TRBV7-9; 9 nucleotides align to TRBD2. This CDR3 contains 15 residues. Per germline, CDR1 SEHNR and CDR2 FQNEAQ (reference sequence). With V trimmed by 5 bases and J by 6 bases, 11 bases remained unmatched. CDR3 protein: CASSPERGALTEQYF. The CDR3 coding sequence is TGTGCCAGCAGCCCAGAGCGGGGGGCGCTTACCGAGCAGTACTTC.

This clonotype was seen only a few times. The rearrangement links TRBV10-1 to TRBJ1-1; D gene uncertain. Germline V gives CDR1 WNHNN, CDR2 SYGVQD (reference sequence). Trimming removed 5 bases at V and 6 bases at J, with 13 bases between. The length of the CDR3 is 13 residues. The CDR3 sequence: CASSQVLGAEAFF. The CDR3 bases are TGCGCCAGCAGTCAAGTCCTGGGCGCTGAAGCTTTCTTT.

This clonotype was seen a handful of times. The J gene is TRBJ1-6, the V gene TRBV10-3; no definite D call. Per germline, CDR1 ENHRY and CDR2 SYGVKD. Between the trimmed V and J ends, which lost 8 bases and 0 bases, there was a span of 14 bases. CDR3 length: 16 residues. The CDR3 nucleotides read TGTGCCATCGGTCAGCCTGAGAGCTCCTATAATTCACCCCTCCACTTT. It is translated as CAIGQPESSYNSPLHF.

The gene calls are TRBV19 and TRBJ1-2; no firm D call. The CDR3 sequence is 12 residues long. V was cut by 3 bases and J by 8 bases, with 10 bases left in between. Germline V CDR1 and CDR2: LNHDA, SQIVND (reference sequence). The CDR3 sequence: CASSIPRNGYTF. The CDR3 region has the DNA TGTGCCAGTAGTATTCCGAGGAACGGCTACACCTTC.

This clonotype showed up many times. J is TRBJ2-3 and V is TRBV3-1, with 10 bases fitting TRBD1. The germline CDR1 and CDR2 sequences are LGHDT and YNNKEL (reference sequence). This CDR3 comprises 16 residues. V lost 1 base, J lost 5 bases, and 6 bases stayed unmatched. CDR3 protein: CASSQGDRGRGDTQYF. The DNA of the CDR3 is TGTGCCAGCAGCCAAGGTGACAGGGGGCGCGGAGATACGCAGTATTTT.

The chain links TRBV20-1 to TRBJ1-1; no reliable D call. Germline CDR1 and CDR2: DFQATT and SNEGSKA (reference sequence). V lost 6 bases to trimming and J lost 4 bases, with 12 bases between them. This CDR3 is 12 amino acids long. The DNA of the CDR3 is TGCAGTGCAACTTTCAGAGCCACTGAAGCTTTCTTT. Its translation: CSATFRATEAFF.